The present TCR beta chain was sequenced within a study of blood T cell repertoires in COVID-19. Per the original methods: Reference gene primer amplification gave nucleated cell count estimates. Data came from immunoSEQ multiplex PCR; TCRdb stores just in-frame clones and leaves some out. V and J calls and clone size are copied from that table; D and trimming were computed from the DNA. The data show fewer than 250,000 clones, with 80% to 90% seen just once and 3.5% to 4% held by the top ten. Details on this clone: Other DNA sequences in the same sample also yield this CDR3.

CDR3 size: 13 residues. With 0 bases removed from V and 5 bases from J, the gap between germline ends came to 4 bases. Looked up from germline, CDR1 is LGHDT and CDR2 is YNNKEL (reference sequence). The J gene is TRBJ2-2, the V gene TRBV3-1 (or the pseudogene TRBV3-2), with D unresolved. This receptor was obtained from a woman in her thirties or forties with acute COVID-19. Material for sequencing was PBMCs or T cells enriched from blood (not recorded which). CDR3 amino acids: CASSQDRTGELFF. CDR3 in DNA: TGTGCCAGCAGCCAAGACAGGACCGGGGAGCTGTTTTTT.